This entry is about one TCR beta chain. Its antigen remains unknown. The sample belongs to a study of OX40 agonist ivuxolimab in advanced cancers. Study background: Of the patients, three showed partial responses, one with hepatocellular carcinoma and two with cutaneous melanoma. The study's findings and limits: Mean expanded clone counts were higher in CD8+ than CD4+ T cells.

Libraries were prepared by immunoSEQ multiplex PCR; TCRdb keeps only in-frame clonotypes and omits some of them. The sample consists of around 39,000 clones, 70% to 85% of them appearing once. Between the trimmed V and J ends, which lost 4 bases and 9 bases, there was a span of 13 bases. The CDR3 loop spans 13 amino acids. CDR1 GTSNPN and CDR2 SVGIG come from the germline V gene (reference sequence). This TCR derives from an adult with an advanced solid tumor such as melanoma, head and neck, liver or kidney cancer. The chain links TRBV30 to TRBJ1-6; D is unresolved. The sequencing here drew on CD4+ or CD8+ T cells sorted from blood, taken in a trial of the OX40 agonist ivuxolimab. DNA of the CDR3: TGTGCCTGGAATGGGCTTGTTAGTTCACCCCTCCACTTT. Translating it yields CAWNGLVSSPLHF. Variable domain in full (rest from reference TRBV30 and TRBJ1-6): SQTIHQWPATLVQPVGSPLSLECTVEGTSNPNLYWYRQAAGRGLQLLFYSVGIGQISSEVPQNLSASRPQDRQFILSSKKLLLSDSGFYLCAWNGLVSSPLHFGNGTRLTVT.